The rows below give T cell receptor beta chains drawn from one sample of a study of cytomegalovirus exposure and HLA in healthy donors. The assay was immunoSEQ multiplex PCR, and TCRdb's table has in-frame clones only and misses some. The data show over 75,000 clones, roughly 85% seen once. The specimen was PBMCs. The receptors originated from a man between 18 and 29 years old in good health and CMV-seropositive. CDR3s include the opening cysteine and the closing phenylalanine or tryptophan. The order of the fields is clone size, V gene, D gene, CDR3 length, J gene, CDR3 protein, CDR3 DNA. The D gene is left open where the match is weak. Size is stated for part of the rows, as once, few or many counts, or as a class when the clone is expanded.

abundance: NA
v_gene: TRBV28
d_gene: TRBD2
len: 14
j_gene: TRBJ2-1
CDR3aa: CASSSPGTSSSPVF
CDR3nt: TGTGCCAGCAGCTCACCAGGGACTAGCTCCTCTCCCGTCTTC

abundance: NA
v_gene: TRBV27
d_gene: NA
len: 15
j_gene: TRBJ1-1
CDR3aa: CASSFTGMMNTEAFF
CDR3nt: TGTGCCAGCAGTTTTACAGGGATGATGAACACTGAAGCTTTCTTT

abundance: once
v_gene: TRBV5-6
d_gene: TRBD1
len: 13
j_gene: TRBJ1-2
CDR3aa: CASSSPGGPGYTF
CDR3nt: TGTGCCAGCAGCTCCCCAGGGGGCCCTGGCTACACCTTC

abundance: once
v_gene: TRBV10-3
d_gene: NA
len: 11
j_gene: TRBJ2-5
CDR3aa: CATGDQETQYF
CDR3nt: TGTGCCACCGGGGACCAAGAGACCCAGTACTTC

abundance: NA
v_gene: TRBV20-1
d_gene: NA
len: 11
j_gene: TRBJ2-1
CDR3aa: CSASSNNEQFF
CDR3nt: TGCAGTGCTAGTTCCAACAATGAGCAGTTCTTC

abundance: NA
v_gene: TRBV7-9
d_gene: TRBD2
len: 15
j_gene: TRBJ2-1
CDR3aa: CASSFASGVYNEQFF
CDR3nt: TGTGCCAGCAGCTTTGCTAGCGGGGTATACAATGAGCAGTTCTTC

abundance: NA
v_gene: TRBV6-6
d_gene: TRBD1
len: 14
j_gene: TRBJ1-1
CDR3aa: CASTPDRGLTEAFF
CDR3nt: TGTGCCAGCACCCCGGACAGGGGGCTCACTGAAGCTTTCTTT

abundance: NA
v_gene: TRBV29-1
d_gene: TRBD1
len: 15
j_gene: TRBJ2-7
CDR3aa: CSVVTGTGKSYEQYF
CDR3nt: TGCAGCGTTGTAACCGGGACAGGGAAGTCCTACGAGCAGTACTTC

abundance: NA
v_gene: TRBV29-1
d_gene: TRBD2
len: 13
j_gene: TRBJ2-5
CDR3aa: CSASSGGGETQYF
CDR3nt: TGCAGCGCCAGTTCCGGGGGGGGTGAGACCCAGTACTTC

abundance: NA
v_gene: TRBV7-6
d_gene: TRBD2
len: 16
j_gene: TRBJ2-3
CDR3aa: CASSLVASGSKDTQYF
CDR3nt: TGTGCCAGCAGCTTGGTGGCTAGCGGGAGTAAGGATACGCAGTATTTT

abundance: NA
v_gene: TRBV28
d_gene: TRBD2
len: 17
j_gene: TRBJ2-7
CDR3aa: CASSLRVGLASYYEQYF
CDR3nt: TGTGCCAGCAGTTTGCGGGTGGGACTAGCGTCCTACTACGAGCAGTACTTC

abundance: NA
v_gene: TRBV5-6
d_gene: NA
len: 17
j_gene: TRBJ1-2
CDR3aa: CASAPAVTRPTPYGYTF
CDR3nt: TGTGCCAGCGCCCCCGCGGTAACTCGGCCCACACCCTATGGCTACACCTTC

abundance: once
v_gene: TRBV5-6
d_gene: TRBD2
len: 15
j_gene: TRBJ2-7
CDR3aa: CASSFIAGGPGEQYF
CDR3nt: TGTGCCAGCAGCTTTATAGCGGGAGGGCCCGGCGAGCAGTACTTC

abundance: NA
v_gene: TRBV2
d_gene: TRBD1
len: 14
j_gene: TRBJ2-5
CDR3aa: CASNGGQGEKTQYF
CDR3nt: TGTGCCAGCAATGGGGGACAGGGTGAAAAGACCCAGTACTTC

abundance: NA
v_gene: TRBV27
d_gene: NA
len: 13
j_gene: TRBJ2-2
CDR3aa: CASSQRGSGELFF
CDR3nt: TGTGCCAGCAGCCAACGGGGTAGCGGGGAGCTGTTTTTT

abundance: NA
v_gene: TRBV11-1
d_gene: NA
len: 13
j_gene: TRBJ1-1
CDR3aa: CASSRQMNTEAFF
CDR3nt: TGTGCCAGCAGTCGACAGATGAACACTGAAGCTTTCTTT

abundance: once
v_gene: TRBV5-1
d_gene: TRBD1
len: 14
j_gene: TRBJ1-2
CDR3aa: CASSLNRGPYGYTF
CDR3nt: TGCGCCAGCAGCTTAAACAGGGGTCCTTATGGCTACACCTTC

abundance: NA
v_gene: TRBV5-4
d_gene: NA
len: 14
j_gene: TRBJ1-1
CDR3aa: CASSPNPSTGLAFF
CDR3nt: TGTGCCAGCAGCCCAAATCCTTCTACAGGGTTAGCTTTCTTT

abundance: NA
v_gene: TRBV14
d_gene: TRBD2
len: 15
j_gene: TRBJ2-1
CDR3aa: CASRTSGSLSNEQFF
CDR3nt: TGTGCCAGCAGAACTAGCGGGAGTTTGTCCAATGAGCAGTTCTTC

abundance: NA
v_gene: TRBV4-1
d_gene: NA
len: 15
j_gene: TRBJ1-5
CDR3aa: CASSPSRGGNQPQHF
CDR3nt: TGCGCCAGCAGCCCTTCAAGGGGGGGAAATCAGCCCCAGCATTTT

abundance: few
v_gene: TRBV19
d_gene: TRBD1
len: 14
j_gene: TRBJ2-7
CDR3aa: CASSPGQPPYEQYF
CDR3nt: TGTGCCAGTTCCCCGGGACAGCCACCCTACGAGCAGTACTTC

abundance: NA
v_gene: TRBV5-1
d_gene: NA
len: 15
j_gene: TRBJ2-1
CDR3aa: CASRGSGTSYNEQFF
CDR3nt: TGCGCCAGTAGAGGCTCGGGGACTTCCTACAATGAGCAGTTCTTC

abundance: few
v_gene: TRBV7-9
d_gene: TRBD1
len: 16
j_gene: TRBJ2-2
CDR3aa: CASSPGTVANTGELFF
CDR3nt: TGTGCCAGCAGCCCAGGGACAGTCGCGAACACCGGGGAGCTGTTTTTT

abundance: NA
v_gene: TRBV28
d_gene: NA
len: 15
j_gene: TRBJ1-4
CDR3aa: CASSLYRGIGEKLFF
CDR3nt: TGTGCCAGCAGTTTATACCGCGGGATAGGCGAAAAACTGTTTTTT

abundance: NA
v_gene: TRBV4-1
d_gene: TRBD2
len: 15
j_gene: TRBJ2-1
CDR3aa: CASSLGLAGYNEQFF
CDR3nt: TGCGCCAGCAGCCTCGGACTAGCGGGCTACAATGAGCAGTTCTTC

abundance: NA
v_gene: TRBV7-9
d_gene: TRBD2
len: 14
j_gene: TRBJ2-2
CDR3aa: CASIVSGRAGELFF
CDR3nt: TGTGCCAGCATCGTTAGCGGGAGGGCCGGGGAGCTGTTTTTT

abundance: NA
v_gene: TRBV9
d_gene: TRBD1
len: 16
j_gene: TRBJ2-2
CDR3aa: CASSVEGQANTGELFF
CDR3nt: TGTGCCAGCAGCGTAGAGGGACAGGCGAACACCGGGGAGCTGTTTTTT

abundance: NA
v_gene: TRBV4-1
d_gene: NA
len: 14
j_gene: TRBJ1-1
CDR3aa: CASSPDNSNTEAFF
CDR3nt: TGCGCCAGCAGCCCAGACAATTCGAACACTGAAGCTTTCTTT

abundance: NA
v_gene: TRBV27
d_gene: NA
len: 14
j_gene: TRBJ2-1
CDR3aa: CASSLGGTNNEQFF
CDR3nt: TGTGCCAGCAGTTTGGGGGGGACAAACAATGAGCAGTTCTTC

abundance: NA
v_gene: TRBV6-1
d_gene: TRBD2
len: 17
j_gene: TRBJ2-3
CDR3aa: CASSEGLAGGYTDTQYF
CDR3nt: TGTGCCAGCAGTGAAGGTCTAGCGGGAGGCTACACAGATACGCAGTATTTT

abundance: NA
v_gene: TRBV28
d_gene: TRBD1
len: 13
j_gene: TRBJ1-2
CDR3aa: CASSWGQTDGYTF
CDR3nt: TGTGCCAGCAGTTGGGGACAGACTGATGGCTACACCTTC

abundance: NA
v_gene: TRBV9
d_gene: NA
len: 14
j_gene: TRBJ1-1
CDR3aa: CASSPQGLHTEAFF
CDR3nt: TGTGCCAGCAGCCCGCAGGGTTTACACACTGAAGCTTTCTTT

abundance: few
v_gene: TRBV20-1
d_gene: NA
len: 11
j_gene: TRBJ2-5
CDR3aa: CSATRQETQYF
CDR3nt: TGCAGTGCTACTCGGCAAGAGACCCAGTACTTC

abundance: NA
v_gene: TRBV9
d_gene: NA
len: 16
j_gene: TRBJ2-5
CDR3aa: CASSDSGSHGRETQYF
CDR3nt: TGTGCCAGCAGCGACTCCGGGTCTCACGGCCGAGAGACCCAGTACTTC

abundance: NA
v_gene: TRBV28
d_gene: TRBD1
len: 14
j_gene: TRBJ1-5
CDR3aa: CASSWGQGTEPQHF
CDR3nt: TGTGCCAGCAGTTGGGGACAGGGAACGGAGCCCCAGCATTTT

abundance: few
v_gene: TRBV19
d_gene: TRBD1
len: 15
j_gene: TRBJ1-1
CDR3aa: CASSTHSTGKPEAFF
CDR3nt: TGTGCCAGTAGTACACATTCGACAGGGAAACCTGAAGCTTTCTTT

abundance: NA
v_gene: TRBV5-5
d_gene: NA
len: 15
j_gene: TRBJ2-7
CDR3aa: CASSYSVLSSYEQYF
CDR3nt: TGTGCCAGCAGCTATAGCGTACTCAGCTCCTACGAGCAGTACTTC

abundance: NA
v_gene: TRBV5-4
d_gene: TRBD2
len: 18
j_gene: TRBJ2-7
CDR3aa: CASSFKGLAGTNPYEQYF
CDR3nt: TGTGCCAGCAGCTTCAAAGGACTAGCGGGAACGAATCCCTACGAGCAGTACTTC

abundance: NA
v_gene: TRBV5-1
d_gene: TRBD1
len: 14
j_gene: TRBJ2-2
CDR3aa: CARADRDWTGELFF
CDR3nt: TGCGCCAGGGCTGACAGGGATTGGACCGGGGAGCTGTTTTTT

abundance: NA
v_gene: TRBV5-1
d_gene: TRBD2
len: 15
j_gene: TRBJ2-1
CDR3aa: CASSFSAGGPSEQFF
CDR3nt: TGCGCCAGCAGCTTTTCAGCGGGAGGGCCGAGTGAGCAGTTCTTC

abundance: NA
v_gene: TRBV28
d_gene: TRBD1
len: 15
j_gene: TRBJ1-1
CDR3aa: CASSPRGGANTEAFF
CDR3nt: TGTGCCAGCAGTCCCCGAGGGGGCGCAAACACTGAAGCTTTCTTT

abundance: NA
v_gene: TRBV10-2
d_gene: NA
len: 17
j_gene: TRBJ1-5
CDR3aa: CASSEKPDWYSNQPQHF
CDR3nt: TGCGCCAGCAGTGAGAAACCGGACTGGTATAGCAATCAGCCCCAGCATTTT

abundance: NA
v_gene: TRBV28
d_gene: TRBD2
len: 17
j_gene: TRBJ2-2
CDR3aa: CASGSLAGVMNTGELFF
CDR3nt: TGTGCCAGCGGGTCGCTAGCGGGAGTGATGAACACCGGGGAGCTGTTTTTT

abundance: NA
v_gene: TRBV11-3
d_gene: TRBD1
len: 20
j_gene: TRBJ1-5
CDR3aa: CAIPGTGVDERNSDNQPQHF
CDR3nt: TGTGCCATCCCCGGGACAGGGGTAGACGAGAGGAATTCGGACAATCAGCCCCAGCATTTT

abundance: once
v_gene: TRBV5-4
d_gene: TRBD1
len: 15
j_gene: TRBJ2-5
CDR3aa: CASSPRQGVGETQYF
CDR3nt: TGTGCCAGCAGCCCTAGACAGGGTGTTGGAGAGACCCAGTACTTC

abundance: NA
v_gene: TRBV30
d_gene: NA
len: 13
j_gene: TRBJ2-1
CDR3aa: CAWVEGPYNEQFF
CDR3nt: TGTGCCTGGGTGGAGGGACCTTACAATGAGCAGTTCTTC

abundance: NA
v_gene: TRBV6-1
d_gene: NA
len: 12
j_gene: TRBJ1-3
CDR3aa: CASSGGGNTIYF
CDR3nt: TGTGCCAGCAGCGGAGGGGGAAACACCATATATTTT

abundance: NA
v_gene: TRBV6-4
d_gene: NA
len: 14
j_gene: TRBJ2-5
CDR3aa: CASSRRDFQETQYF
CDR3nt: TGTGCCAGCAGCCGCCGGGACTTCCAAGAGACCCAGTACTTC

abundance: NA
v_gene: TRBV12-5
d_gene: TRBD2
len: 15
j_gene: TRBJ2-5
CDR3aa: CASGGLAGVEETQYF
CDR3nt: TGTGCTAGTGGAGGACTAGCGGGAGTGGAAGAGACCCAGTACTTC

abundance: NA
v_gene: TRBV6-5
d_gene: NA
len: 13
j_gene: TRBJ1-5
CDR3aa: CASSYSRTAPQHF
CDR3nt: TGTGCCAGCAGTTATTCCCGGACAGCGCCCCAGCATTTT

abundance: NA
v_gene: TRBV2
d_gene: NA
len: 13
j_gene: TRBJ1-4
CDR3aa: CASLTNSDEKLFF
CDR3nt: TGTGCCAGTCTGACAAACTCCGATGAAAAACTGTTTTTT

abundance: few
v_gene: TRBV10-3
d_gene: NA
len: 13
j_gene: TRBJ1-5
CDR3aa: CAISDYSNQPQHF
CDR3nt: TGTGCCATCAGTGATTATAGCAATCAGCCCCAGCATTTT

abundance: few
v_gene: TRBV4-1
d_gene: NA
len: 14
j_gene: TRBJ1-1
CDR3aa: CASSQEGGSTEAFF
CDR3nt: TGCGCCAGCAGCCAAGAAGGCGGTAGCACTGAAGCTTTCTTT